This entry lists 12 T cell receptor beta chains sequenced from one sample in a study of blood T cells in healthy people across ages. Then a second PCR, running about 6 to 11 cycles, was carried out with a sample-barcoded 5' primer and a J-beta primer mix. Each CDR3 protein gets one entry after TCRdb re-called the 5' RACE reads with MiXCR. The repertoire holds approximately 360,000 distinct CDR3 sequences, with more than 45% as singletons. Sequences were obtained from blood. The receptor source for this set is a man in his sixties in good health.

The chain has TRBV27 and TRBJ2-7; the match to TRBD1 covers 9 bases. The CDR3 has 16 amino acids. V shed 4 bases, J shed 6 bases, and the junction held 13 bases outside the gene matches. The germline V gene encodes CDR1 MNHEY and CDR2 SMNVEV (reference sequence). CDR3 coding DNA: TGTGCCAGCAGTTCACTGACCGGGACAGGGTTGATCGAGCAGTACTTC. It yields the protein CASSSLTGTGLIEQYF.

The rearrangement links TRBV6-1 to TRBJ2-7; unclear D gene. V shed 2 bases and J shed 0 bases, with 5 bases lying between them. CDR1 is MNHNS and CDR2 is SASEGT in the germline V gene. The CDR3 sequence is 13 residues long. The CDR3 DNA follows: TGTGCCAGCAGTGAATCCAGCTCCTACGAGCAGTACTTC. It translates to CASSESSSYEQYF.

The table lists this clonotype with many counts. The J gene is TRBJ2-5, the V gene TRBV28; D gene ambiguous. Germline V gives CDR1 MDHEN, CDR2 SYDVKM. The CDR3 covers 15 residues. Between the trimmed V and J ends, which lost 10 bases and 2 bases, there was a span of 20 bases. The CDR3 DNA sequence: TGTGCCACTGCACTGCCGATAACAGAACAAGAGACCCAGTACTTC. The encoded protein is CATALPITEQETQYF.

The chain employs TRBV5-1 and TRBJ1-1; no clear D gene. Trimming pared 4 bases from V and 0 bases from J, leaving 13 bases between. This CDR3 spans 15 amino acids. Germline CDR1 reads SGHRS; CDR2 reads YFSETQ. In DNA form, the CDR3 reads TGCGCCAGCAGCGCCCGATGGGGTATGAACACTGAAGCTTTCTTT. This encodes CASSARWGMNTEAFF.

This clonotype was recorded at least ten times. Since a much larger clone is just one base distant, this may be a read error. V is TRBV4-3 and J is TRBJ2-7; 7 nucleotides agree with TRBD2. The germline CDR1 and CDR2 sequences are LGHNA and YSLEER. The CDR3 is made up of 15 amino acids. The ends lost 5 bases at V and 1 base at J; junction bases unmatched: 8. The CDR3 spells CASSYGRAGSYEQYF. The DNA of the CDR3 is TGCGCCAGCAGCTACGGACGAGCGGGATCCTACGAGCAGTACTTC.

This sequence joins TRBV6-2 or TRBV6-3 and TRBJ2-7; 9 nucleotides line up with TRBD1. The ends lost 5 bases at V and 3 bases at J; junction bases unmatched: 14. This CDR3 spans 17 amino acids. Germline V gene data show CDR1 as MNHEY and CDR2 as SVGEGT. The CDR3 bases are TGTGCCAGCAGTAAGTCTACTCCCGGGACAGGGAGCTACGAGCAGTACTTC. It translates to CASSKSTPGTGSYEQYF.

This chain connects TRBV20-1 to TRBJ2-5; TRBD2 matches at 14 bases. The V segment lost 6 bases and the J segment 5 bases; nucleotides outside the gene matches: 5. The CDR3 totals 14 residues. The germline V gene has CDR1 DFQATT and CDR2 SNEGSKA (reference sequence). Here the CDR3 DNA reads TGCAGTGCAGGGACTAGCGGGGGTCGGGAGACCCAGTACTTC. It specifies CSAGTSGGRETQYF.

V gene TRBV6-5 combines with J gene TRBJ2-1, with D uncertain. The germline CDR1 and CDR2 sequences are MNHEY and SVGAGI. This CDR3 is built from 12 residues. V lost 5 bases and J lost 4, with 6 bases in between. Here the CDR3 DNA reads TGTGCCAGCAGTGGAGTGTACAATGAGCAGTTCTTC. Its protein is CASSGVYNEQFF.

The V call is TRBV20-1, the J call TRBJ2-1, with D possibly matching TRBD2 (5 bases). V was clipped by 5 bases and J by 0 bases, with 11 bases between them. Germline CDR1 is DFQATT and CDR2 is SNEGSKA (reference sequence). CDR3 length: 14 residues. This CDR3 reads CSAPGNHSYNEQFF. The CDR3 DNA sequence: TGCAGTGCTCCCGGGAACCACTCCTACAATGAGCAGTTCTTC.

The table lists this clonotype with a few counts. The rearrangement links TRBV25-1 to TRBJ2-5, with 7 positions matching TRBD2. The germline V gene encodes CDR1 MGHDK and CDR2 SYGVNS. The CDR3 length is 14 residues. V lost 2 bases and J lost 11; bases outside the gene matches: 11. CDR3 sequence (DNA): TGTGCCAGCAGTGAACACGAAGGGAGGGATGAGCAGTACTTC. This encodes CASSEHEGRDEQYF.

This clonotype was seen more than once but under ten times. The chain carries TRBV12-3 or TRBV12-4 and TRBJ1-5; the D is unclear. Between the trimmed V and J ends, which lost 6 bases and 2 bases, there was a span of 8 bases. The CDR3 covers 13 residues. The CDR3 protein is CASRTAGNQPQHF. The CDR3 DNA reads as TGTGCCAGCAGGACGGCGGGCAATCAGCCCCAGCATTTT.

This clonotype was recorded a few times. The V call is TRBV18, the J call TRBJ2-3; D is unresolved. This CDR3 has 14 residues. With 6 bases removed from V and 6 bases from J, the gap between germline ends came to 16 bases. Germline lookup yields CDR1 KGHSH and CDR2 LQKENI. CDR3 residues: CASSSSTGADTQYF. CDR3 bases: TGTGCCAGCTCCAGTAGCACCGGTGCGGATACGCAGTATTTT.